The 18 T cell receptor beta chains in this list originate from one sample, sequenced in a study of blood T cell repertoires in COVID-19. Profiling relied on immunoSEQ multiplex PCR, and the TCRdb table lists in-frame clones only, not all of them. The sample has 40,000 to 50,000 clones, roughly nine tenths seen once. Sequenced sample: PBMCs or T cells enriched from blood (not recorded which). These receptors all come from a woman aged 45 to 65 who had recovered from COVID-19.

The chain carries TRBV19 and TRBJ2-3, with TRBD2 identical over 12 bases. The ends lost 8 bases at V and 8 bases at J; junction bases unmatched: 8. Germline V gene data show CDR1 as LNHDA and CDR2 as SQIVND (reference sequence). There are 14 residues in the CDR3. This chain's CDR3 is CASGNLAGGPTQYF. DNA for the CDR3: TGTGCCAGTGGGAATCTAGCGGGAGGGCCTACGCAGTATTTT.

The chain recombines TRBV5-4 with TRBJ2-7, with 10 bases aligning to TRBD2. CDR3 length: 15 residues. Germline CDR1 reads SGHNT; CDR2 reads YYREEE (reference sequence). V gave up 4 bases and J gave up 3 bases; unmatched junction bases: 7. CDR3 bases: TGTGCCAGCAGCATGAGCGGGAGGGTTAACTACGAGCAGTACTTC. This gives the protein CASSMSGRVNYEQYF.

The chain uses TRBV20-1 and TRBJ2-5; D perhaps matches TRBD2 (7 bases). V dropped 3 bases and J dropped 5 bases, with 19 bases sitting between them. The CDR3 extends over 15 amino acids. The germline V gene encodes CDR1 DFQATT and CDR2 SNEGSKA (reference sequence). CDR3 sequence reads: CSASKGGGTQETQYF. The DNA for the CDR3 is TGCAGTGCTAGTAAGGGCGGGGGCACACAGGAGACCCAGTACTTC.

The chain uses TRBV7-8 and TRBJ1-1, with a tentative D call TRBD1 (5 bases). Germline CDR1 and CDR2: SGHVS and FQNEAQ. There are 17 residues in the CDR3. The V end lost 1 base, the J end lost 6 bases, and 21 bases lay between the germline ends. This CDR3 reads CASSLEVKTAYSSEAFF. CDR3 DNA sequence: TGTGCCAGCAGCTTAGAGGTCAAGACAGCCTACAGCTCTGAAGCTTTCTTT.

This sequence joins TRBV4-2 and TRBJ1-2; TRBD1 aligns across 7 bases. The CDR3 is 17 amino acids. Germline V lookup: CDR1 LGHNA, CDR2 YNFKEQ. V trimming: 4 bases; J trimming: 8 bases; junction bases outside the gene matches: 19. The CDR3 protein is CASSPQDTTGAAGGYTF. The CDR3 DNA reads as TGTGCCAGCAGCCCCCAAGATACAACAGGGGCAGCTGGCGGCTACACCTTC.

This chain connects TRBV28 to TRBJ2-3; 7 positions agree with TRBD2. The CDR3 extends over 12 amino acids. Germline trimming cut 6 bases from V and 13 bases from J; bases unmatched to any gene: 10. CDR1 and CDR2 (germline): MDHEN, SYDVKM. Here the CDR3 reads CASRTSAGLEYF. CDR3 DNA sequence: TGTGCCAGCAGAACTAGCGCGGGGTTGGAGTATTTT.

The chain carries TRBV27 and TRBJ2-1; 7 bases agree with TRBD2. The trim removed 4 bases at V and 4 bases at J, leaving 10 bases unmatched. CDR1 is MNHEY and CDR2 is SMNVEV in the germline V gene (reference sequence). The CDR3 length is 16 residues. The CDR3 region is CASSSRLAREYNEQFF. DNA of the CDR3: TGTGCCAGCAGTTCAAGACTAGCCAGAGAGTACAATGAGCAGTTCTTC.

The V call is TRBV7-2, the J call TRBJ1-2; D is ambiguous. V lost 4 bases and J lost 4, with 16 bases in between. The CDR3 contains 15 residues. CDR1 is SGHTA, CDR2 FQGNSA, per germline. CDR3 sequence (DNA): TGTGCCAGCAGCTCCATATTGGGAGGGTTCTATGGCTACACCTTC. Translation gives CASSSILGGFYGYTF.

The chain combines TRBV28 with TRBJ1-1, with TRBD1 matching 9 bases. The V segment lost 6 bases and the J segment 4 bases; nucleotides outside the gene matches: 9. CDR1 and CDR2 from the germline V gene are MDHEN and SYDVKM. This CDR3 is 15 amino acids long. This CDR3 is CASRTGTGSLTEAFF. The CDR3 DNA is TGTGCCAGCAGAACCGGGACAGGGAGCCTCACTGAAGCTTTCTTT.

The chain uses TRBV2 and TRBJ1-6; 8 bases are a match to TRBD1. Germline CDR1 and CDR2: SNHLY and FYNNEI. This CDR3 is built from 16 residues. The V segment lost 4 bases and the J segment 0 bases; nucleotides outside the gene matches: 2. For the CDR3, the DNA is TGTGCCAGCAGTGGGACAGGGATCTCCTATAATTCACCCCTCCACTTT. Encoded protein: CASSGTGISYNSPLHF.

The CDR3 loop is CASSFPSGVNEKLFF. CDR3 bases: TGTGCCAGCAGTTTTCCATCAGGGGTTAATGAAAAACTGTTTTTT. The genes are TRBV28 and TRBJ1-4; the D gene is possibly TRBD1 (6 bases). This CDR3 is built from 15 residues. Germline CDR1 is MDHEN and CDR2 is SYDVKM. V shed 3 bases and J shed 4 bases, with 12 bases lying between them. Full variable domain (missing parts from reference TRBV28 and TRBJ1-4): DVKVTQSSRYLVKRTGEKVFLECVQDMDHENMFWYRQDPGLGLRLIYFSYDVKMKEKGDIPEGYSVSREKKERFSLILESASTNQTSMYLCASSFPSGVNEKLFFGSGTQLSVL.

This clone was seen a handful of times. The rearrangement links TRBV3-1 (or the pseudogene TRBV3-2) to TRBJ2-7, with 12 bases matching TRBD1. V lost 4 bases, J lost 2 bases, and 0 bases stayed unmatched. The CDR3 spans 14 residues. The V gene's germline CDR1 is LGHDT and CDR2 YNNKEL (reference sequence). CDR3 sequence reads: CASSRDRGPYEQYF. DNA of the CDR3: TGTGCCAGCAGCCGGGACAGGGGGCCCTACGAGCAGTACTTC.

V usage is TRBV12-3 or TRBV12-4 and J usage is TRBJ2-3, with a tentative D call TRBD1 (5 bases). The CDR3 is 13 residues long. The V gene lost 6 bases and the J gene lost 6 bases, with 13 bases spanning the gap. CDR3 loop: CASRFSGRDTQYF. The CDR3 coding sequence is TGTGCCAGCAGGTTCTCAGGGCGGGATACGCAGTATTTT.

The V gene is TRBV6-1, the J gene TRBJ1-2, with a weak D call TRBD1 (5 bases). The CDR3 contains 14 residues. Between the trimmed V and J ends, which lost 3 bases and 8 bases, there was a span of 16 bases. Germline-derived CDR1 and CDR2 are MNHNS and SASEGT. CDR3 in amino acids: CASSEGLPVEGYTF. The CDR3 nucleotides read TGTGCCAGCAGTGAGGGACTTCCTGTGGAAGGCTACACCTTC.

The rearrangement uses TRBV9 and TRBJ1-1; 7 nucleotides agree with TRBD1. The CDR3 runs 14 residues. The V and J ends lost 3 bases and 6 bases, in that order; junction bases with no gene match: 8. CDR1 is SGDLS, CDR2 YYNGEE, per germline. The CDR3 DNA reads TGTGCCAGCAGCGCGTCGGGACAGTCCCCTGAAGCTTTCTTT. Translated: CASSASGQSPEAFF.

This clone was detected once. V gene TRBV7-3 combines with J gene TRBJ2-2, with 7 bases fitting TRBD2. Germline V lookup: CDR1 SGHTA, CDR2 FQGTGA. V was clipped by 4 bases and J by 8 bases; unmatched bases: 7. The CDR3 totals 14 residues. The CDR3 loop is CASSSLAKRGELFF. In nucleotides, the CDR3 is TGTGCCAGCAGCTCACTAGCGAAAAGGGGGGAGCTGTTTTTT.

The chain links TRBV28 to TRBJ2-7; TRBD1 agrees at 7 bases. The CDR3 spans 13 residues. Germline V gene sequence: CDR1 MDHEN, CDR2 SYDVKM. After removal of 6 bases from V and 1 base from J, the junction contained 3 bases not matched to a gene. In DNA, the CDR3 is TGTGCCAGCAGACAGGGACAGTCCTACGAGCAGTACTTC. Translated, it gives CASRQGQSYEQYF.

This clone was recorded once. This chain joins TRBV29-1 and TRBJ1-1; 7 bases match TRBD1. Germline assignment: CDR1 SQVTM and CDR2 ANQGSEA. The length of the CDR3 is 11 residues. V lost 4 bases and J lost 6; bases outside the gene matches: 2. CDR3 in DNA: TGCAGCGTTGTAGACAGGGCTGAAGCTTTCTTT. It translates to CSVVDRAEAFF.